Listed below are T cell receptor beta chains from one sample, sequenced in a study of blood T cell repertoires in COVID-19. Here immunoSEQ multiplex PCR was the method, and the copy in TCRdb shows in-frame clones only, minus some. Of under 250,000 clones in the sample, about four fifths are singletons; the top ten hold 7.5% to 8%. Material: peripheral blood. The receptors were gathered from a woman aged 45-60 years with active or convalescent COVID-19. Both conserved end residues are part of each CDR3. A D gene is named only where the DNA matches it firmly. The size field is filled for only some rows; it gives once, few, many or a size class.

CDR3 protein: CASRRSAKNIQYF
CDR3 DNA: TGTGCCAGCAGAAGGAGTGCCAAAAACATTCAGTACTTC
J gene: TRBJ2-4
V gene: TRBV28
D gene: .
clone size: .

CDR3 protein: CASSLQGSGNTIYF
CDR3 DNA: TGTGCCAGCAGCTTACAGGGTAGCGGAAACACCATATATTTT
J gene: TRBJ1-3
V gene: TRBV5-4
D gene: .
clone size: .

CDR3 protein: CASSIGRRQGARTEAFF
CDR3 DNA: TGTGCCAGCAGCATCGGGCGACGACAGGGGGCGAGGACTGAAGCTTTCTTT
J gene: TRBJ1-1
V gene: TRBV28
D gene: TRBD1
clone size: .

CDR3 protein: CASSTPRDRDIGEQYF
CDR3 DNA: TGTGCCAGCAGCACGCCCAGGGACAGGGACATTGGGGAGCAGTACTTC
J gene: TRBJ2-7
V gene: TRBV28
D gene: TRBD1
clone size: .

CDR3 protein: CASRQGAQPQHF
CDR3 DNA: TGTGCCAGCAGACAGGGGGCTCAGCCCCAGCATTTT
J gene: TRBJ1-5
V gene: TRBV28
D gene: TRBD1
clone size: .

CDR3 protein: CASSLVRGNEQFF
CDR3 DNA: TGTGCCAGCAGCTTAGTTCGGGGTAATGAGCAGTTCTTC
J gene: TRBJ2-1
V gene: TRBV11-2
D gene: .
clone size: .

CDR3 protein: CAWSGVPYNEQFF
CDR3 DNA: TGTGCCTGGAGTGGCGTACCCTACAATGAGCAGTTCTTC
J gene: TRBJ2-1
V gene: TRBV30
D gene: .
clone size: .

CDR3 protein: CSASKSRWGAPLSSYNEQFF
CDR3 DNA: TGCAGTGCTAGTAAGTCAAGGTGGGGAGCGCCCCTAAGCTCCTACAATGAGCAGTTCTTC
J gene: TRBJ2-1
V gene: TRBV20-1
D gene: .
clone size: .

CDR3 protein: CASSINGRRGGLYEQYF
CDR3 DNA: TGTGCCAGTAGTATAAACGGTCGGCGAGGGGGCCTATACGAGCAGTACTTC
J gene: TRBJ2-7
V gene: TRBV19
D gene: TRBD1
clone size: .

CDR3 protein: CASSYKPRDRGIHGYTF
CDR3 DNA: TGTGCCAGCAGCTATAAACCCCGGGACAGGGGAATCCATGGCTACACCTTC
J gene: TRBJ1-2
V gene: TRBV11-2
D gene: TRBD1
clone size: .

CDR3 protein: CASSQGFGGRGPYEQYF
CDR3 DNA: TGTGCCAGCAGCCAAGGATTCGGGGGTAGGGGTCCCTACGAGCAGTACTTC
J gene: TRBJ2-7
V gene: TRBV3-1/TRBV3-2
D gene: .
clone size: .

CDR3 protein: CASSQDPDSSSTQYF
CDR3 DNA: TGTGCCAGCAGCCAAGATCCGGACTCCAGTTCTACGCAGTATTTT
J gene: TRBJ2-3
V gene: TRBV4-2
D gene: .
clone size: .

CDR3 protein: CASSPFPGLALSTDTQYF
CDR3 DNA: TGTGCCAGCAGCCCTTTTCCGGGACTAGCGCTAAGCACAGATACGCAGTATTTT
J gene: TRBJ2-3
V gene: TRBV7-7
D gene: TRBD2
clone size: .

CDR3 protein: CASSPASGRGADTQYF
CDR3 DNA: TGCGCCAGCAGTCCTGCTAGCGGGAGAGGGGCAGATACGCAGTATTTT
J gene: TRBJ2-3
V gene: TRBV5-1
D gene: TRBD2
clone size: .

CDR3 protein: CASSLAGGGRTEAFF
CDR3 DNA: TGCGCCAGCAGCTTGGCCGGCGGGGGCAGAACTGAAGCTTTCTTT
J gene: TRBJ1-1
V gene: TRBV5-1
D gene: .
clone size: .

CDR3 protein: CASSQDRSGAQHF
CDR3 DNA: TGTGCCAGCAGCCAAGACCGGTCAGGGGCCCAGCATTTT
J gene: TRBJ1-5
V gene: TRBV3-1/TRBV3-2
D gene: .
clone size: .

CDR3 protein: CASSIMGRNRDGYTF
CDR3 DNA: TGTGCCAGTAGTATAATGGGTCGAAACAGGGACGGCTACACCTTC
J gene: TRBJ1-2
V gene: TRBV19
D gene: .
clone size: .

CDR3 protein: CASRSGTGNTEAFF
CDR3 DNA: TGCGCCAGCAGGTCCGGGACAGGGAACACTGAAGCTTTCTTT
J gene: TRBJ1-1
V gene: TRBV5-1
D gene: TRBD1
clone size: few

CDR3 protein: CASSSTGAGYEQYF
CDR3 DNA: TGTGCCAGCAGCTCGACAGGGGCAGGCTACGAGCAGTACTTC
J gene: TRBJ2-7
V gene: TRBV5-4
D gene: TRBD1
clone size: .

CDR3 protein: CASSLDTLNTEAFF
CDR3 DNA: TGCGCCAGCAGCTTAGACACCCTGAACACTGAAGCTTTCTTT
J gene: TRBJ1-1
V gene: TRBV5-1
D gene: .
clone size: .

CDR3 protein: CASSEREARNQPQHF
CDR3 DNA: TGTGCCAGCAGTGAAAGGGAGGCACGAAATCAGCCCCAGCATTTT
J gene: TRBJ1-5
V gene: TRBV2
D gene: .
clone size: once